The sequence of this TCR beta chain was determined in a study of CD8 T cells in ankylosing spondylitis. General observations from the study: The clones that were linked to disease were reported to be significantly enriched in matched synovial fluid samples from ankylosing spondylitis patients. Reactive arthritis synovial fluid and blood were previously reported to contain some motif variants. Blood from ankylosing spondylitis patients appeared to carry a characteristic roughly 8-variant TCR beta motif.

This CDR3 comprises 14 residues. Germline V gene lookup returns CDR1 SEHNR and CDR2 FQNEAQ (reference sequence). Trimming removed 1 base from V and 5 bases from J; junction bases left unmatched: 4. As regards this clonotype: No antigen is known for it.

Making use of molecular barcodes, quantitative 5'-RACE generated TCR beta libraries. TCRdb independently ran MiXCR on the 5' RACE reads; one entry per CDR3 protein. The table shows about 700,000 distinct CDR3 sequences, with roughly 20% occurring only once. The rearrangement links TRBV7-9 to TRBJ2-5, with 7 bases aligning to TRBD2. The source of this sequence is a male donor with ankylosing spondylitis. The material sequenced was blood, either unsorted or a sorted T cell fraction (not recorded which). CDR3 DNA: TGTGCCAGCAGCTTAGGCGGGAGAGGGGAGACCCAGTACTTC. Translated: CASSLGGRGETQYF. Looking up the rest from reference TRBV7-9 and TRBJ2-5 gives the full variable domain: DTGVSQNPRHKITKRGQNVTFRCDPISEHNRLYWYRQTLGQGPEFLTYFQNEAQLEKSRLLSDRFSAERPKGSFSTLEIQRTEQGDSAMYLCASSLGGRGETQYFGPGTRLLVL.